The 27 T cell receptor beta chains reported below all come from one sample, sequenced in a study of shared clonotypes between healthy human individuals. The assay was immunoSEQ multiplex PCR, and TCRdb's table has in-frame clones only and misses some. The sample includes over a million clones, around 97% of them seen just once. Sequencing was performed on naive CD4+ T cells sorted from blood. Subset denoted: CD45RA+ positively selected. Receptors were obtained from a man younger than 45 in good health.

The V gene is TRBV7-8, the J gene TRBJ2-3; D is undetermined. The CDR3 extends over 15 amino acids. V lost 5 bases and J 0 bases, leaving 12 bases between the germline ends. Germline V gene data show CDR1 as SGHVS and CDR2 as FQNEAQ. The CDR3: CASSQTYSSTDTQYF. DNA of the CDR3: TGTGCCAGCAGCCAGACGTATTCTAGCACAGATACGCAGTATTTT.

J is TRBJ2-3 and V is TRBV5-4; 7 bases line up with TRBD2. Germline V gene lookup returns CDR1 SGHNT and CDR2 YYREEE (reference sequence). The CDR3 is 15 amino acids. V was pared by 4 bases and J by 2 bases, with 7 bases of the junction left unmatched. CDR3 nucleotides: TGTGCCAGCAGCCCCGGGCGGGAGTACACAGATACGCAGTATTTT. It is translated as CASSPGREYTDTQYF.

Turning to this clone: Other DNA sequences of this sample code for an identical CDR3. The chain joins TRBV7-2 to TRBJ1-1; no firm D call. The germline gives CDR1 SGHTA, CDR2 FQGNSA. V was pared by 1 base and J by 0 bases, with 3 bases between. The CDR3 sequence is 13 residues long. CDR3 loop: CASSLVVNTEAFF. The CDR3 region has the DNA TGTGCCAGCAGCTTAGTGGTGAACACTGAAGCTTTCTTT.

The V and J genes are TRBV30 and TRBJ1-2; 9 nucleotides line up with TRBD1. This CDR3 is 14 amino acids long. The junction had 11 bases not matched to a gene; V was cut back by 8 bases and J by 4 bases. Germline V gene data show CDR1 as GTSNPN and CDR2 as SVGIG (reference sequence). The CDR3 DNA reads TGTGCCGGAGGACGGGACAGGGAGACCTATGGCTACACCTTC. This gives the protein CAGGRDRETYGYTF.

Notes on this clone: Additional DNA sequences in this sample encode the identical CDR3. V and J are TRBV7-2 and TRBJ1-3; no clear D gene. Per the germline V gene, CDR1 is SGHTA and CDR2 is FQGNSA. This CDR3 is built from 13 residues. Trimming stripped 5 bases from V and 0 bases from J, with 5 bases between. The CDR3, as DNA: TGTGCCAGCAGCCTGAACTCTGGAAACACCATATATTTT. Amino acids: CASSLNSGNTIYF.

V and J are TRBV19 and TRBJ2-2; the D is unclear. This CDR3 comprises 15 residues. In germline, CDR1 is LNHDA, CDR2 SQIVND (reference sequence). V was shortened by 1 base and J by 4 bases, with 10 bases between the two germline ends. The CDR3: CASSIVGPATGELFF. In nucleotides, the CDR3 is TGTGCCAGTAGTATAGTGGGCCCGGCCACCGGGGAGCTGTTTTTT.

The V gene is TRBV2, the J gene TRBJ2-7, with 9 positions matching TRBD1. V trimming: 7 bases; J trimming: 2 bases; junction bases outside the gene matches: 12. Germline lookup yields CDR1 SNHLY and CDR2 FYNNEI. This CDR3 has 16 residues. In DNA, the CDR3 is TGTGCCAGCAAGGGGCTTTTTGGACAGGGGACCTACGAGCAGTACTTC. It specifies CASKGLFGQGTYEQYF.

The chain is built from TRBV7-9 and TRBJ2-1, with 9 bases that match TRBD2. J lost 5 bases, V lost 2 bases, and 1 base had no gene match. This CDR3 has 14 residues. Germline CDR1 is SEHNR and CDR2 is FQNEAQ (reference sequence). The CDR3 loop reads CASSLIAGDNEQFF. The CDR3 DNA is TGTGCCAGCAGCTTAATAGCGGGAGACAATGAGCAGTTCTTC.

The J gene is TRBJ2-7, the V gene TRBV6-5, with a possible D match to TRBD1 (6 bases). This CDR3 region has 13 residues. V was trimmed by 6 bases and J by 2 bases, leaving 11 bases between them. The V gene's germline CDR1 is MNHEY and CDR2 SVGAGI. CDR3 in DNA: TGTGCCAGCAGACAGACAGGACCCTACGAGCAGTACTTC. This encodes CASRQTGPYEQYF.

This chain connects TRBV13 to TRBJ2-1; a weak D match, TRBD2 (7 bases). The V gene's germline CDR1 is PRHDT and CDR2 FYEKMQ (reference sequence). The CDR3 totals 14 residues. The ends were cut back, 2 bases at V and 7 bases at J, with 12 bases in the middle. The CDR3 bases are TGTGCCAGCAGCTTACTAGGGGGAGGGAATGAGCAGTTCTTC. It encodes CASSLLGGGNEQFF. The full variable domain, its missing parts supplied by reference TRBV13 and TRBJ2-1, is AAGVIQSPRHLIKEKRETATLKCYPIPRHDTVYWYQQGPGQDPQFLISFYEKMQSDKGSIPDRFSAQQFSDYHSELNMSSLELGDSALYFCASSLLGGGNEQFFGPGTRLTVL.

The chain links TRBV12-1 to TRBJ2-5. TRBV12-1 is designated a pseudogene. The CDR3 extends over 17 amino acids. Written as DNA, the CDR3 is TGTGCCAGCGGATTCGTGGGACGGATCCTGGGTAGGGAGACCCAGTACTTC. Translating gives CASGFVGRILGRETQYF.

The chain employs TRBV25-1 and TRBJ2-7; TRBD2 matches 9 bases. Looked up from germline, CDR1 is MGHDK and CDR2 is SYGVNS. CDR3 length: 18 amino acids. The ends lost 6 bases at V and 4 bases at J; junction bases unmatched: 19. The CDR3 loop is CASSPRVGLAGNPYEQYF. CDR3 DNA sequence: TGTGCCAGCAGCCCAAGGGTAGGGCTAGCGGGGAACCCTTACGAGCAGTACTTC.

The CDR3: CAANHQLTGDNEQFF. DNA for the CDR3: TGTGCCGCCAATCACCAACTGACAGGCGACAATGAGCAGTTCTTC. The chain has TRBV10-3 and TRBJ2-1; possibly TRBD1 for D (6 bases). From germline, CDR1 is ENHRY and CDR2 SYGVKD. Trimming pared 11 bases from V and 5 bases from J, leaving 22 bases between. This CDR3 is built from 15 residues.

This chain uses TRBV11-2 with TRBJ2-1, with 12 bases lining up with TRBD2. The CDR3 loop spans 19 amino acids. The germline CDR1 and CDR2 sequences are SGHAT and FQNNGV. After removal of 0 bases from V and 2 bases from J, the junction contained 8 bases not matched to a gene. CDR3 sequence (DNA): TGTGCCAGCAGCTTAGACCCCCGACTAGCGGGAGTTACCTACAATGAGCAGTTCTTC. This codes for CASSLDPRLAGVTYNEQFF.

Worth noting for this clone: Other nucleotide sequences in the sample specify the same CDR3. The rearrangement joins TRBV28 to TRBJ2-2; D is uncertain. The CDR3 runs to 12 residues. Germline loops: CDR1 MDHEN, CDR2 SYDVKM. With 2 bases removed from V and 5 bases from J, the gap between germline ends came to 3 bases. This chain's CDR3 is CASSLLTGELFF. CDR3 nucleotide sequence: TGTGCCAGCAGTTTACTGACCGGGGAGCTGTTTTTT. Supplemented by reference TRBV28 and TRBJ2-2, the full variable domain reads DVKVTQSSRYLVKRTGEKVFLECVQDMDHENMFWYRQDPGLGLRLIYFSYDVKMKEKGDIPEGYSVSREKKERFSLILESASTNQTSMYLCASSLLTGELFFGEGSRLTVL.

The chain couples TRBV10-3 to TRBJ2-1; D is possibly TRBD1 (5 bases). The CDR3 is 13 amino acids. Germline CDR1 is ENHRY and CDR2 is SYGVKD. V dropped 1 base and J dropped 9 bases, with 10 bases sitting between them. CDR3 in amino acids: CAISEFQGFEQFF. The CDR3 region has the DNA TGTGCCATCAGTGAGTTTCAGGGTTTTGAGCAGTTCTTC.

This clone has only one observation. V gene TRBV18 combines with J gene TRBJ1-1; TRBD1 might be the D (5 bases). Trimming shortened V by 2 bases and J by 1 base, and 8 bases separated the two germline ends. The CDR3 is 14 residues long. Germline assignment: CDR1 KGHSH and CDR2 LQKENI. The CDR3 coding sequence is TGTGCCAGCTCACCAGCAGGGAGGAACACTGAAGCTTTCTTT. Translated, it gives CASSPAGRNTEAFF.

The chain employs TRBV14 and TRBJ2-2; D remains unclear. Trimming shortened V by 1 base and J by 2 bases, and 8 bases separated the two germline ends. The germline V gene has CDR1 SGHDN and CDR2 FVKESK. CDR3 length: 15 amino acids. The chain's CDR3 is CASSQVGQNTGELFF. The CDR3 nucleotides are TGTGCCAGCAGCCAAGTCGGCCAAAACACCGGGGAGCTGTTTTTT.

Concerning this clone itself: This specimen includes other DNA sequences encoding the same CDR3. The chain carries TRBV9 and TRBJ2-1, with 11 bases identical to TRBD2. Germline values: CDR1 SGDLS, CDR2 YYNGEE. The length of the CDR3 is 14 residues. With 2 bases clipped from V and 9 bases from J, the junction kept 4 bases outside the gene matches. Here the CDR3 reads CASSVGTSGFEQFF. DNA of the CDR3: TGTGCCAGCAGCGTCGGGACTAGCGGATTTGAGCAGTTCTTC.

This sequence joins TRBV10-3 and TRBJ2-7; D not resolved. CDR1 is ENHRY and CDR2 is SYGVKD in the germline V gene. V was shortened by 7 bases and J by 11 bases, with 21 bases between the two germline ends. CDR3 length: 13 residues. CDR3 protein: CAIKVITQNKEYF. The DNA for the CDR3 is TGTGCCATCAAGGTAATAACCCAAAACAAGGAGTACTTC.

The rearrangement links TRBV6-1 to TRBJ1-1, with 7 bases matching TRBD1. There are 14 residues in the CDR3. With 6 bases clipped from V and 4 bases from J, the junction kept 8 bases outside the gene matches. Germline lookup yields CDR1 MNHNS and CDR2 SASEGT. Here the CDR3 reads CASSHRGGSTEAFF. The CDR3 nucleotides read TGTGCCAGCAGCCACAGGGGAGGTAGCACTGAAGCTTTCTTT.

The chain uses TRBV10-1 and TRBJ2-1; 11 nucleotides agree with TRBD2. Losses at the gene ends were 5 bases for V and 3 bases for J; bases not matched to a gene: 9. The CDR3 spans 17 residues. CDR1 and CDR2 from the germline V gene are WNHNN and SYGVQD (reference sequence). The chain's CDR3 is CASSKGLAGRHYNEQFF. CDR3 nucleotide sequence: TGCGCCAGCAGTAAAGGACTAGCGGGCCGACACTACAATGAGCAGTTCTTC.

V usage is TRBV5-1 and J usage is TRBJ2-1; D unclear. Germline CDR1 and CDR2: SGHRS and YFSETQ. The CDR3 runs to 14 residues. Trimming took 0 bases from V and 4 from J, leaving 8 bases between them. CDR3 protein: CASSLARSYNEQFF. The DNA of the CDR3 is TGCGCCAGCAGCTTGGCTCGTTCTTACAATGAGCAGTTCTTC.

The V and J genes are TRBV4-3 and TRBJ1-2, with TRBD1 matching over 9 bases. CDR3 length: 14 amino acids. The germline V gene has CDR1 LGHNA and CDR2 YSLEER. V lost 4 bases, J lost 2 bases, and 2 bases stayed unmatched. CDR3 in amino acids: CASSRGTGNYGYTF. For the CDR3, the DNA is TGCGCCAGCAGCCGCGGGACAGGGAACTATGGCTACACCTTC.

The V and J genes are TRBV6-1 and TRBJ2-5, with D possibly matching TRBD1 (5 bases). The J call is doubtful: the DNA matches TRBJ2-7 better. The germline V gene encodes CDR1 MNHNS and CDR2 SASEGT. CDR3 length: 14 amino acids. The chain's CDR3 is CASSEVGHSYEQYF. In nucleotides, the CDR3 is TGTGCCAGCAGTGAAGTGGGGCACTCCTACGAGCAGTACTTC.

The chain links TRBV28 to TRBJ2-1, with 8 bases aligning to TRBD2. Germline CDR1 is MDHEN and CDR2 is SYDVKM. The V gene end was trimmed by 6 bases and the J gene end by 2 bases; junction bases not matched to a gene: 6. This CDR3 is built from 15 residues. The CDR3 nucleotides are TGTGCCAGCAGCCAAGCGGGAGCCACCTACAATGAGCAGTTCTTC. Translation: CASSQAGATYNEQFF.

The gene calls are TRBV19 and TRBJ2-7; 11 bases match TRBD2. The CDR3 totals 18 residues. The germline V gene encodes CDR1 LNHDA and CDR2 SQIVND (reference sequence). V trimming: 3 bases; J trimming: 0 bases; junction bases outside the gene matches: 10. CDR3 nucleotides: TGTGCCAGTAGTATCCTAATAGCGGGAGGGCCCTCCTCCTACGAGCAGTACTTC. Translation gives CASSILIAGGPSSYEQYF.